Shown below are 13 T cell receptor beta chains from a single sample sequenced in a study of blood T cell repertoires in COVID-19 (dated by TCRdb to the early 2020s). The method was the immunoSEQ multiplex PCR assay. In its TCRdb copy, this immuneACCESS table keeps in-frame sequences only and misses some clones. Where compared with another copy, unresolved V genes explain less than half of these, and the others have no known cause. Counted in this sample were almost 80,000 clones; roughly 80% of them appeared once. The ten largest clones add up to less than 40% of the sample. Sequenced input: peripheral blood. The receptors shown here come from a woman aged 70-85 years with acute or convalescent COVID-19.

The chain couples TRBV13 to TRBJ2-1; 10 bases are a match to TRBD2. Trimming removed 3 bases from V and 6 bases from J; junction bases left unmatched: 17. CDR1 is PRHDT and CDR2 is FYEKMQ in the germline V gene (reference sequence). This CDR3 is built from 19 residues. The CDR3 protein is CASSFYGGLAGGPSNEQFF. DNA of the CDR3: TGTGCCAGCAGCTTCTATGGAGGGTTAGCGGGAGGCCCTAGCAATGAGCAGTTCTTC.

In DNA form, the CDR3 reads TGTGCCAGCAGTCGTGGGACTAGCGCCCTCTCCTACGAGCAGTACTTC. It codes for CASSRGTSALSYEQYF. The chain combines TRBV6-2 or TRBV6-3 with TRBJ2-7; TRBD2 agrees at 10 bases. Per germline, CDR1 MNHEY and CDR2 SVGEGT. CDR3 length: 16 residues. V lost 5 bases to trimming and J lost 0 bases; unmatched junction nucleotides: 7.

The chain uses TRBV9 and TRBJ2-3; 8 bases are a match to TRBD2. The CDR3 contains 15 residues. Trimming took 5 bases from V and 2 from J; bases not matched to a gene: 7. Germline loops: CDR1 SGDLS, CDR2 YYNGEE. This CDR3 is CASRTTAGVTDTQYF. In nucleotides, the CDR3 is TGTGCCAGCAGGACCACAGCGGGAGTCACAGATACGCAGTATTTT.

The CDR3 spells CATSRREGRYNEQFF. CDR3 DNA sequence: TGTGCCACCAGTCGACGGGAGGGCCGGTACAATGAGCAGTTCTTC. The rearrangement links TRBV24-1 to TRBJ2-1, with TRBD2 identical over 8 bases. The germline gives CDR1 KGHDR, CDR2 SFDVKD. This CDR3 is built from 15 residues. The J segment lost 4 bases and the V segment lost 6 bases, leaving 7 bases of the junction unmatched.

The J gene is TRBJ2-1, the V gene TRBV7-9, with 7 positions matching TRBD2. Germline CDR1 and CDR2: SEHNR and FQNEAQ (reference sequence). J lost 2 bases, V lost 5 bases, and 9 bases had no gene match. This CDR3 contains 16 residues. For the CDR3, the DNA is TGTGCCAGCAGCCCCACTAGCGCGAACGCCTACAATGAGCAGTTCTTC. This translates into CASSPTSANAYNEQFF.

The chain has TRBV10-3 and TRBJ2-1; possible D gene TRBD1, 5 bases. V was clipped by 0 bases and J by 8 bases, with 14 bases between them. Germline V gives CDR1 ENHRY, CDR2 SYGVKD. The CDR3 extends over 15 amino acids. The chain's CDR3 is CAISESGEPWDEQFF. CDR3 sequence (DNA): TGTGCCATCAGTGAGTCAGGGGAACCTTGGGATGAGCAGTTCTTC.

The chain combines TRBV6-2 or TRBV6-3 with TRBJ1-4, with TRBD1 matching 10 bases. V dropped 6 bases and J dropped 11; count of bases not matched to a gene: 15. The CDR3 consists of 16 residues. Per germline, CDR1 MNHEY and CDR2 SVGEGT. The CDR3 sequence is CASSRDRGILMRKLFF. Written as DNA, the CDR3 is TGTGCCAGCAGCCGGGACAGGGGAATACTAATGAGGAAACTGTTTTTT.

J is TRBJ2-1 and V is TRBV21-1; no check of the table's D call, TRBD1, against the DNA was made. TRBV21-1 is tagged as a pseudogene. This CDR3 spans 13 amino acids. CDR3 sequence reads: CASSLSGHNEQFF. CDR3 nucleotides: TGTGCCAGCAGCTTAAGTGGGCACAATGAGCAGTTCTTC.

The gene calls are TRBV10-1 and TRBJ2-3; 9 bases align to TRBD2. CDR1 and CDR2 from the germline V gene are WNHNN and SYGVQD (reference sequence). CDR3 length: 15 amino acids. The junction had 3 bases not matched to a gene; V was cut back by 4 bases and J by 1 base. Here the CDR3 DNA reads TGCGCCAGCAGTGCCCAGCGGGAGGGCACAGATACGCAGTATTTT. This encodes CASSAQREGTDTQYF.

The chain carries TRBV5-1 and TRBJ1-2; D not resolved. The V end was cut by 0 bases, the J end by 2 bases, with 11 bases between. In germline, CDR1 is SGHRS, CDR2 YFSETQ. The CDR3 is made up of 15 amino acids. The CDR3 region has the DNA TGCGCCAGCAGCTTGGTTGGCGGAGAAAACTATGGCTACACCTTC. Protein: CASSLVGGENYGYTF. Supplemented by reference TRBV5-1 and TRBJ1-2, the full variable domain reads KAGVTQTPRYLIKTRGQQVTLSCSPISGHRSVSWYQQTPGQGLQFLFEYFSETQRNKGNFPGRFSGRQFSNSRSEMNVSTLELGDSALYLCASSLVGGENYGYTFGSGTRLTVV.

This chain joins TRBV12-5 and TRBJ2-1; 13 bases fit TRBD2. The germline CDR1 and CDR2 sequences are LGHNT and FRNRAP. Losses at the gene ends were 5 bases for V and 9 bases for J; bases not matched to a gene: 4. The CDR3 spans 14 residues. The CDR3 is CASGGLAGEGEQFF. The CDR3 nucleotides read TGTGCTAGTGGTGGACTAGCGGGAGAAGGTGAGCAGTTCTTC.

The table lists this clone with a few counts. The rearrangement links TRBV5-1 to TRBJ2-1; 8 bases are a match to TRBD2. The CDR3 totals 15 residues. The germline gives CDR1 SGHRS, CDR2 YFSETQ. Trimming at V came to 2 bases and at J to 2 bases, leaving 3 bases not matched to a gene. Here the CDR3 reads CASSLAGVPYNEQFF. CDR3 nucleotide sequence: TGCGCCAGCAGCTTAGCGGGAGTGCCCTACAATGAGCAGTTCTTC.

The V gene is TRBV18, the J gene TRBJ2-1; D is uncertain. The V end was cut by 5 bases, the J end by 8 bases, with 7 bases between. Looked up from germline, CDR1 is KGHSH and CDR2 is LQKENI. The length of the CDR3 is 11 residues. CDR3 bases: TGTGCCAGCTCATCGGTTTATGAGCAGTTCTTC. Protein: CASSSVYEQFF.